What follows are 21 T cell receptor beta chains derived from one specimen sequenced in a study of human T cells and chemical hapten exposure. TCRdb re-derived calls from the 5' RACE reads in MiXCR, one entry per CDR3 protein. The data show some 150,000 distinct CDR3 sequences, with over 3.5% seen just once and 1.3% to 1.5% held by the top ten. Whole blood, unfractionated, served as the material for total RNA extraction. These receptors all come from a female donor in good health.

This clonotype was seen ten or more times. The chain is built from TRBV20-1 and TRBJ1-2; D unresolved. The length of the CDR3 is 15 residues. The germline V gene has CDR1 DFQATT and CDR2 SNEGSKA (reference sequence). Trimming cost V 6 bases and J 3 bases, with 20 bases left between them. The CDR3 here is CSATKLRELDYGYTF. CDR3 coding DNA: TGCAGTGCAACCAAACTCCGGGAACTCGACTATGGCTACACCTTC.

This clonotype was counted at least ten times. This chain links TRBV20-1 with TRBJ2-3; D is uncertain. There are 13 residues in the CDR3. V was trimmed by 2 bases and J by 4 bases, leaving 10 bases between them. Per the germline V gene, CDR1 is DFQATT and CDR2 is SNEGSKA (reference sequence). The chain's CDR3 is CSARFGVPDTQYF. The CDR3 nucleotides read TGCAGTGCTAGATTTGGGGTACCAGATACGCAGTATTTT.

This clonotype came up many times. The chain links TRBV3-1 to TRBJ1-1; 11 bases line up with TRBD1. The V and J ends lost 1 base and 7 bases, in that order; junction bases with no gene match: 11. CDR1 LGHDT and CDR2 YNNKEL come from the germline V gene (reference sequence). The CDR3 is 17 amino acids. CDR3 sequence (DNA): TGTGCCAGCAGCCAAGGGCTATTCGGACAGGGGGCTGGTGAAGCTTTCTTT. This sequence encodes CASSQGLFGQGAGEAFF. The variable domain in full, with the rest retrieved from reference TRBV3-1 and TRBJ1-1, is DTAVSQTPKYLVTQMGNDKSIKCEQNLGHDTMYWYKQDSKKFLKIMFSYNNKELIINETVPNRFSPKSPDKAHLNLHINSLELGDSAVYFCASSQGLFGQGAGEAFFGQGTRLTVV.

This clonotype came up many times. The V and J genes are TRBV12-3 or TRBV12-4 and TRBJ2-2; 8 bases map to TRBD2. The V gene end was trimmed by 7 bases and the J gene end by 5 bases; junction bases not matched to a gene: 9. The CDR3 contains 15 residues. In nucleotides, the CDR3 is TGTGCCAGCAACCTCCGGGGGGGCCGAACCGGGGAGCTGTTTTTT. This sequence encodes CASNLRGGRTGELFF.

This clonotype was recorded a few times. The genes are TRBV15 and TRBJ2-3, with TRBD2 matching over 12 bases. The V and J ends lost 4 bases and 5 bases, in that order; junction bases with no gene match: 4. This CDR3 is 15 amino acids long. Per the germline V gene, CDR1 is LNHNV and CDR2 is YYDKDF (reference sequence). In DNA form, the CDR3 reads TGTGCCACCAGCACAAGACTAGCGGGGGAAGATACGCAGTATTTT. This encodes CATSTRLAGEDTQYF. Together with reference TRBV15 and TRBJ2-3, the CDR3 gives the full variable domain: DAMVIQNPRYQVTQFGKPVTLSCSQTLNHNVMYWYQQKSSQAPKLLFHYYDKDFNNEADTPDNFQSRRPNTSFCFLDIRSPGLGDTAMYLCATSTRLAGEDTQYFGPGTRLTVL.

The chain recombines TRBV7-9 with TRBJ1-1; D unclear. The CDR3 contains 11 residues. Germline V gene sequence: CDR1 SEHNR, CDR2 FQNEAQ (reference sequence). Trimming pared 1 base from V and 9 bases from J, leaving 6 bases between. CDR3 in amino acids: CASSLGKQAFF. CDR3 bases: TGTGCCAGCAGCTTAGGGAAACAAGCTTTCTTT.

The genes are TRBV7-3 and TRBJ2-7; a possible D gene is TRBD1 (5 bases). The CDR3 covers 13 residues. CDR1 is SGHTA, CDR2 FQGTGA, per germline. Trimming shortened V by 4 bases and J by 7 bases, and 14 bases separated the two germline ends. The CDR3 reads CASSCGRAGEQYF. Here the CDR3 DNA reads TGTGCCAGCAGCTGTGGCAGGGCTGGGGAGCAGTACTTC.

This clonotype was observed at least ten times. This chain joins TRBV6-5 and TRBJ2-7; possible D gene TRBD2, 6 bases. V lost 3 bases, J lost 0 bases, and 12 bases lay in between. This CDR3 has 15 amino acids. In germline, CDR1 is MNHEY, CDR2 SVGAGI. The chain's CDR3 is CASSYLGRSSYEQYF. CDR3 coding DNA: TGTGCCAGCAGTTATCTGGGGAGGAGCTCCTACGAGCAGTACTTC.

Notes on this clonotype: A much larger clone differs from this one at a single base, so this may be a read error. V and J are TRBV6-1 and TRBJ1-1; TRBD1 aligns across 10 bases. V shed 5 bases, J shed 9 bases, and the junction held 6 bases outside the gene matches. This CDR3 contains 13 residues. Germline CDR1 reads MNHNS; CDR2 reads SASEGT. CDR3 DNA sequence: TGTGCCAGCAGTCGAGGACAGGGGGGACAAGCTTTCTTT. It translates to CASSRGQGGQAFF.

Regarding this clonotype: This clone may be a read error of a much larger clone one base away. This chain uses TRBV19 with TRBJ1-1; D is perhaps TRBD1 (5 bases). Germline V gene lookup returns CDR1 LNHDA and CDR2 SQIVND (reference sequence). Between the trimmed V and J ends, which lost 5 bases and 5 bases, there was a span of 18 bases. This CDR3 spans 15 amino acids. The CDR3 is CASSVQGVAVTEAFF. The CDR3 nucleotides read TGTGCCAGTAGTGTCCAAGGGGTGGCGGTTACTGAAGCTTTCTTT.

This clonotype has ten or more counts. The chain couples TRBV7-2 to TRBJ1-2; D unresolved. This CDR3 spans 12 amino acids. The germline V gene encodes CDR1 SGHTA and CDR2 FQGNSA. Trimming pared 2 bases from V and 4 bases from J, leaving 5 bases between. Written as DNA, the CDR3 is TGTGCCAGCAGCTTAACATCCTATGGCTACACCTTC. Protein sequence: CASSLTSYGYTF. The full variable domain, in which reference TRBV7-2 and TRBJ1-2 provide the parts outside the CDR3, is GAGVSQSPSNKVTEKGKDVELRCDPISGHTALYWYRQSLGQGLEFLIYFQGNSAPDKSGLPSDRFSAERTGGSVSTLTIQRTQQEDSAVYLCASSLTSYGYTFGSGTRLTVV.

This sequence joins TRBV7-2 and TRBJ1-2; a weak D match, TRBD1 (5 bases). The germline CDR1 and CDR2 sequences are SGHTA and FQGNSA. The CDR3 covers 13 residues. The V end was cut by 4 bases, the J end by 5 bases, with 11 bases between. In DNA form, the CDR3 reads TGTGCCAGCAGCTCGGACATGGAGTATGGCTACACCTTC. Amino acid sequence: CASSSDMEYGYTF.

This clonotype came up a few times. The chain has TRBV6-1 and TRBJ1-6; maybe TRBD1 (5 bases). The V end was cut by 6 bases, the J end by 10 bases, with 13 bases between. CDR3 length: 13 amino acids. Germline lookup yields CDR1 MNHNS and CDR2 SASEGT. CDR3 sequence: CASRGLGGSPLHF. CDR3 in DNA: TGTGCCAGCAGAGGGCTGGGGGGATCACCCCTCCACTTT.

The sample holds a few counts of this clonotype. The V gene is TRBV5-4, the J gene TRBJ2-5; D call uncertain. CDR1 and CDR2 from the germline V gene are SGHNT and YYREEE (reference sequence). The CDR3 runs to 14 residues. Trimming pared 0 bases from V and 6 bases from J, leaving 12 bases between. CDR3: CASSLATQAKTQYF. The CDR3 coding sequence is TGTGCCAGCAGCTTGGCCACTCAGGCGAAGACCCAGTACTTC.

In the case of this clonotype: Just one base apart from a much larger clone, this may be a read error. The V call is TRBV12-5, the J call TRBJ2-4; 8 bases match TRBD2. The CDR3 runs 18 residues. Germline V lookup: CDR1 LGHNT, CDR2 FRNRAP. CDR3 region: CASGLVTGGREAKNMQYF. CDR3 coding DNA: TGTGCTAGTGGTTTGGTAACGGGGGGGCGAGAAGCCAAAAACATGCAGTACTTC.

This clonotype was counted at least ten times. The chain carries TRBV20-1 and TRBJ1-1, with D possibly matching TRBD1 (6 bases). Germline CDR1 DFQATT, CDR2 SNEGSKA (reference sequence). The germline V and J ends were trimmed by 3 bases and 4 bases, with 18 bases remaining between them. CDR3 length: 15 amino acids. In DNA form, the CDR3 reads TGCAGTGCTAGGGACCCGGGGGCGGGGGCCACTGAAGCTTTCTTT. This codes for CSARDPGAGATEAFF.

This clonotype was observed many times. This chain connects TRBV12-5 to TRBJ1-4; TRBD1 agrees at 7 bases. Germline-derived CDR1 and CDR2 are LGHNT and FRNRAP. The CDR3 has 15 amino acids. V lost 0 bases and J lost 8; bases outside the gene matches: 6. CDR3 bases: TGTGCTAGTGGTTTGGTATACAGGGGTGAAGAAAAACTGTTTTTT. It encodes CASGLVYRGEEKLFF. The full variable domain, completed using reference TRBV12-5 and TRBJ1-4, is DARVTQTPRHKVTEMGQEVTMRCQPILGHNTVFWYRQTMMQGLELLAYFRNRAPLDDSGMPKDRFSAEMPDATLATLKIQPSEPRDSAVYFCASGLVYRGEEKLFFGSGTQLSVL.

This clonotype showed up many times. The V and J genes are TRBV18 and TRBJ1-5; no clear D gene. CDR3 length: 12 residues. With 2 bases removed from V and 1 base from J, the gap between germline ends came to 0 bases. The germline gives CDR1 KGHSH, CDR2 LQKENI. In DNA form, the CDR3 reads TGTGCCAGCTCACCAAGCAATCAGCCCCAGCATTTT. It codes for CASSPSNQPQHF. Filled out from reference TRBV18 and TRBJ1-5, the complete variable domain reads NAGVMQNPRHLVRRRGQEARLRCSPMKGHSHVYWYRQLPEEGLKFMVYLQKENIIDESGMPKERFSAEFPKEGPSILRIQQVVRGDSAAYFCASSPSNQPQHFGDGTRLSIL.

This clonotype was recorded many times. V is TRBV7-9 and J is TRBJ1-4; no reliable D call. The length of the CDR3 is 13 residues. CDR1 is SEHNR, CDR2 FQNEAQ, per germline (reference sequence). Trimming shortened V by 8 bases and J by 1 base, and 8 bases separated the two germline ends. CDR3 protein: CASGGGTNEKLFF. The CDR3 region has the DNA TGTGCCAGCGGTGGAGGAACTAATGAAAAACTGTTTTTT.

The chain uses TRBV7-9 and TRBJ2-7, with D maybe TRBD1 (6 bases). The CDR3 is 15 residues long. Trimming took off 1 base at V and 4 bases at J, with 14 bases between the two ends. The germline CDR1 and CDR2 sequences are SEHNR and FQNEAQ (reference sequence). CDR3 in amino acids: CASSLVFGTSYEQYF. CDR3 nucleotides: TGTGCCAGCAGCTTAGTCTTTGGGACAAGTTACGAGCAGTACTTC.

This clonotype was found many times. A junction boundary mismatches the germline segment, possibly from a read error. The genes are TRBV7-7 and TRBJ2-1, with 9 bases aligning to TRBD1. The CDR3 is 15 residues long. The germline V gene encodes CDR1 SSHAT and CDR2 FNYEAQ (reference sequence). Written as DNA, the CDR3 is TGTGCTAGCAGCCTGGGGGACAGGGCGTACAATGAGCAGTTCTTC. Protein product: CASSLGDRAYNEQFF.